This record looks at one T cell receptor (beta chain) sequence and its context. The entry originates in a study of blood T cell repertoires in COVID-19. Trimming removed 5 bases from V and 5 bases from J; junction bases left unmatched: 8. Germline V gene lookup returns CDR1 SGHAT and CDR2 FQNNGV. This CDR3 is built from 15 residues. The protocol was immunoSEQ multiplex PCR, while the TCRdb copy is restricted to in-frame clones and leaves out a portion. The sample yields 200,000 to 250,000 clones, 84% seen once. This sequence joins TRBV11-2 and TRBJ2-2; 7 positions agree with TRBD1. Input material: PBMCs or T cells enriched from blood (not recorded which). The origin of this receptor is a woman aged 40 to 49 who had recovered from COVID-19. CDR3 residues: CASSLYRGRTGELFF. CDR3 nucleotide sequence: TGTGCCAGCAGCCTTTACAGGGGAAGGACCGGGGAGCTGTTTTTT.